This T cell receptor (beta chain) was captured in a study of human T cells and chemical hapten exposure. In the original analysis: Per-sample TCR counts ranged from roughly 20,000 to 750,000, median about 100,000. MiXCR was run by TCRdb on the RACE reads, yielding one entry per CDR3 protein. The V and J calls were determined by TCRdb, not by the authors. The sample yields 120,000 to 150,000 distinct CDR3 sequences, over 9.5% seen once. Study observations and caveats: TCRs exceeding 1 in 1000 frequency stayed unchanged with DPC sensitization.

The time point was: patch test 2, 6 weeks after DPC sensitization. Indicated treatment: therapeutic diphenylcyclopropenone sensitization with weekly scalp DPC. The authors extracted total RNA from unfractionated whole blood. This clonotype was recorded many times. Its target is unknown. This CDR3 is built from 15 residues. Trimming cost V 4 bases and J 0 bases; bases outside gene matches: 6. From germline, CDR1 is SGHRS and CDR2 YFSETQ. The J gene is TRBJ1-1, the V gene TRBV5-1, with 7 bases identical to TRBD1. The sequencing here drew on whole blood, taken in connection with sensitization to the hapten diphenylcyclopropenone (DPC). This TCR came from a woman aged 45-59 years with alopecia areata. Some clones in this sample may be carry-over from other donors' samples. CDR3 amino acids: CASSEQQGMNTEAFF. The CDR3 DNA follows: TGCGCCAGCAGCGAACAACAGGGGATGAACACTGAAGCTTTCTTT.